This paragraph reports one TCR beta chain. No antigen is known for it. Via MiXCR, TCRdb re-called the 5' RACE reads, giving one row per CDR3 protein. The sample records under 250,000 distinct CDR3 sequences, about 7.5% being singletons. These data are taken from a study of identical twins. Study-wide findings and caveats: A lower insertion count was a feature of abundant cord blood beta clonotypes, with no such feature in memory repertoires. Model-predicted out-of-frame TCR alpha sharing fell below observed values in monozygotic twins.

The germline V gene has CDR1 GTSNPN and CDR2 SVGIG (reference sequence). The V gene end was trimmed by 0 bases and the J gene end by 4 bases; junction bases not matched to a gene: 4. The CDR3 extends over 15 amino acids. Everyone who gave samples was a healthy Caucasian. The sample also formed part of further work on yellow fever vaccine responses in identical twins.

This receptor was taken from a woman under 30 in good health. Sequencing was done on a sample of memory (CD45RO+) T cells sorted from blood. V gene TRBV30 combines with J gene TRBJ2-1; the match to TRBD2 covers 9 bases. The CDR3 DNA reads TGTGCCTGGAGTGTAGTGGGACTAGCATACAATGAGCAGTTCTTC. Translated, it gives CAWSVVGLAYNEQFF.